This T cell receptor beta chain emerged from a study of blood T cell repertoires in COVID-19. Study context: Acute-phase and convalescent COVID-19 samples originated in the United States, Italy and Spain. From T cells, B-cell-depleted T cells, or PBMCs came the material, which was cDNA or gDNA.

Germline assignment: CDR1 SEHNR and CDR2 FQNEAQ (reference sequence). This CDR3 contains 16 residues. Trimming at V came to 6 bases and at J to 3 bases, leaving 13 bases not matched to a gene. As handled by the study authors: Amplification of reference gene primers provided the estimated nucleated cell counts. Sequenced by immunoSEQ multiplex PCR; TCRdb stores in-frame clones only, minus some. That table is the source of V, J and clone size, and D and trimming were worked out from the DNA. The sample carries more than 95,000 clones, roughly four fifths recorded once. Sample: peripheral blood. The origin of this receptor is a man aged 45-65 years with acute or convalescent COVID-19. The genes are TRBV7-9 and TRBJ2-5; 7 nucleotides align to TRBD1. This CDR3 reads CASSYTLPGQKETQYF. The CDR3, as DNA: TGTGCCAGCAGTTATACTCTGCCGGGACAGAAAGAGACCCAGTACTTC.